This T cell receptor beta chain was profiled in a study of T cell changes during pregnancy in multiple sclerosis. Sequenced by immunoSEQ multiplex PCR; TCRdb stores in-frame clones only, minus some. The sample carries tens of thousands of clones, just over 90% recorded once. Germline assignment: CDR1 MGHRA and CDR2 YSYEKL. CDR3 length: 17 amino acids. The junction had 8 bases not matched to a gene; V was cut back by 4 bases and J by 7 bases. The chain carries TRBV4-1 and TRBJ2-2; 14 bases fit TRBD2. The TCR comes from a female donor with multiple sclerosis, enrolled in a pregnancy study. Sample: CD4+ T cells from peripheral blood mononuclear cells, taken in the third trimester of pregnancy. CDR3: CASSPLTSGRASGELFF. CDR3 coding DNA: TGCGCCAGCAGCCCCCTGACTAGCGGGAGGGCCAGCGGGGAGCTGTTTTTT.